These T cell receptor beta chains were read from a single sample in a study of cytomegalovirus exposure and HLA in healthy donors. The repertoire was sequenced with immunoSEQ multiplex PCR; TCRdb's copy has only in-frame clones and lacks some. This sample yields some 120,000 clones, of which 80% are seen a single time; 2.5% to 3% belongs to the top ten. Material for sequencing was PBMCs. The origin of the receptors is a man younger than 40 in good health and CMV-seronegative. The CDR3 runs from the conserved cysteine through the conserved F or W. D genes are given only for firm matches. The size of a clone is reported for some rows only, either as once, few or many, or as a class for expanded clones.

NA,TRBV18,TRBJ2-3,once,TGTGCCAGCTCACTCCGCACGGGCGGGAACACAGATACGCAGTATTTT,CASSLRTGGNTDTQYF
NA,TRBV21-1,TRBJ2-4,once,TGTGCCAGCAGCAGAGACAGAAACTTAGCCAAAAACATTCAGTACTTC,CASSRDRNLAKNIQYF
NA,TRBV7-9,TRBJ1-2,NA,TGTGCCAGCAGCTTAGCGCCGGCTAACTATGGCTACACCTTC,CASSLAPANYGYTF
TRBD1,TRBV5-5,TRBJ2-7,NA,TGTGCCAGCAGTTCTACAGGGGGCTACGAGCAGTACTTC,CASSSTGGYEQYF
NA,TRBV11-3,TRBJ2-3,NA,TGTGCCAGCAGCCGAGCCTTTGGCGGGAGCACAGATACGCAGTATTTT,CASSRAFGGSTDTQYF
TRBD2,TRBV4-1,TRBJ2-1,NA,TGCGCCAGCAGCCAAGATCCTCGACTAGCTCTTGAGCAGTTCTTC,CASSQDPRLALEQFF
NA,TRBV28,TRBJ1-4,NA,TGTGCCAGCGGCAGGGGCGGGCTAAATGAAAAACTGTTTTTT,CASGRGGLNEKLFF
NA,TRBV19,TRBJ2-6,NA,TGTGCCAGTAGTATTCCGGGCTCTGGGGCCAACGTCCTGACTTTC,CASSIPGSGANVLTF
TRBD2,TRBV27,TRBJ2-7,once,TGTGCCAGCAGTTTATTTCTAGCGGGAGGACCTTACGAGCAGTACTTC,CASSLFLAGGPYEQYF
TRBD1,TRBV28,TRBJ1-1,NA,TGTGCCAGCAGCCGAGACAGGGCTGAAGCTTTCTTT,CASSRDRAEAFF
NA,TRBV21-1,TRBJ2-7,NA,TGTGCCAGCAGCAAATGTAGGGGTAGGGCGGGGTACGAGCAGTACTTC,CASSKCRGRAGYEQYF
TRBD1,TRBV28,TRBJ2-7,NA,TGTGCCAGCAGTCCGTGGGACAGATTCTCCTACGAGCAGTACTTC,CASSPWDRFSYEQYF
NA,TRBV5-6,TRBJ1-1,NA,TGTGCCAGCAGCTTCCGGGACACTGAAGCTTTCTTT,CASSFRDTEAFF
TRBD2,TRBV9,TRBJ2-1,NA,TGTGCCAGCAGCGTCCTTTCTAGCGGGAGGGATGAGCAGTTCTTC,CASSVLSSGRDEQFF
TRBD2,TRBV7-9,TRBJ2-1,few,TGTGCCAGCAGCTTCCCGGGACTAGCGGAGTTCTTC,CASSFPGLAEFF
NA,TRBV30,TRBJ1-5,few,TGTGCCTGGGGCGTCGAGGATCAGCCCCAGCATTTT,CAWGVEDQPQHF
NA,TRBV5-1,TRBJ2-7,NA,TGCGCCAGCAGGCTCGCGGGCGGGAACTACGAGCAGTACTTC,CASRLAGGNYEQYF
TRBD1,TRBV18,TRBJ1-2,NA,TGTGCCAGCTCCATGGACAGGGGGCGCGGTTATGGCTACACCTTC,CASSMDRGRGYGYTF
TRBD1,TRBV6-5,TRBJ2-5,NA,TGTGCCAGCAGTTACGCAACTCAGGGGGCTAGTGAGCAGTACTTC,CASSYATQGASEQYF
TRBD2,TRBV27,TRBJ2-1,NA,TGTGCCAGCAGCTCGGGGCTAGCGGGAGTCAATGAGCAGTTCTTC,CASSSGLAGVNEQFF
NA,TRBV27,TRBJ2-7,NA,TGTGCCAGTTCCATAGAAGGCGGGTTTCTCTACGAGCAGTACTTC,CASSIEGGFLYEQYF
NA,TRBV18,TRBJ2-1,NA,TGTGCCAGCTCACCAGATCGGGTGCCCTACAATGAGCAGTTCTTC,CASSPDRVPYNEQFF
NA,TRBV19,TRBJ1-5,NA,TGTGCCAGTAGTATCCAGGGTATAAGCAATCAGCCCCAGAATTTT,CASSIQGISNQPQNF
TRBD1,TRBV7-6,TRBJ1-1,NA,TGTGCCAGCAGCTCGCCGGGACAGGGGATGATGAACACTGAAGCTTTCTTT,CASSSPGQGMMNTEAFF
TRBD1,TRBV4-1,TRBJ2-7,NA,TGCGCCAGCAGCCAACCGACAGGGAGAACCTACGAGCAGTACTTC,CASSQPTGRTYEQYF
TRBD1,TRBV27,TRBJ2-7,NA,TGTGCCAGCAGTTCCGGGACAGGGCGGTACGAGCAGTACTTC,CASSSGTGRYEQYF